A single sample is the source of the 26 T cell receptor beta chains below, sequenced in a study of T cell repertoires in cytomegalovirus infection. Each CDR3 protein gets one entry after TCRdb re-called the reads with MiXCR. The data contain 600,000 to 800,000 distinct CDR3 sequences, 24% of them seen just once; the ten biggest clones take up roughly 8%. The specimen was CD8+ T cells from PBMCs. The receptors stem from a human donor in good health (CMV status not recorded). Some clones in this sample may be carry-over from other donors' samples.

In its sample, this clonotype was seen a few times. This sequence joins TRBV6-2 or TRBV6-3 and TRBJ2-1; TRBD1 agrees at 10 bases. This CDR3 has 16 amino acids. Germline assignment: CDR1 MNHEY and CDR2 SVGEGT. The trim removed 6 bases at V and 8 bases at J, leaving 13 bases unmatched. The CDR3 is CASRRDLDRGIDEQFF. In nucleotides, the CDR3 is TGTGCCAGCAGACGGGATTTGGACAGGGGGATCGATGAGCAGTTCTTC.

The rearrangement joins TRBV4-1 to TRBJ1-5; a possible D gene is TRBD1 (5 bases). This CDR3 is 17 amino acids long. V was cut by 2 bases and J by 3 bases, with 17 bases left in between. Per germline, CDR1 MGHRA and CDR2 YSYEKL. The CDR3 loop reads CASSQSLQGKVNQPQHF. DNA of the CDR3: TGCGCCAGCAGCCAAAGTCTCCAGGGTAAGGTCAATCAGCCCCAGCATTTT.

This clonotype has ten or more counts. The chain carries TRBV19 and TRBJ2-1; D unresolved. Germline V CDR1 and CDR2: LNHDA, SQIVND (reference sequence). V was shortened by 1 base and J by 0 bases, with 7 bases between the two germline ends. The CDR3 totals 15 residues. The CDR3 nucleotides read TGTGCCAGTAGTATAGGCCCTAGCTCCTACAATGAGCAGTTCTTC. Translating gives CASSIGPSSYNEQFF.

This rearrangement joins TRBV12-3 or TRBV12-4 to TRBJ2-5, with 7 positions matching TRBD2. After removal of 3 bases from V and 4 bases from J, the junction contained 8 bases not matched to a gene. CDR3 length equals 15 residues. The CDR3 region has the DNA TGTGCCAGCAGTTTTATGGGAGGGCGGCGAGAGACCCAGTACTTC. Protein sequence: CASSFMGGRRETQYF.

The chain carries TRBV6-2 or TRBV6-3 and TRBJ1-1; D uncertain. CDR3 length: 13 amino acids. The germline V gene encodes CDR1 MNHEY and CDR2 SVGEGT. The germline V and J ends were trimmed by 7 bases and 1 base, with 10 bases remaining between them. CDR3 DNA: TGTGCCAGCACCCGAAGAGAGAACACTGAAGCTTTCTTT. Translation gives CASTRRENTEAFF.

This clonotype was found a few times. The chain combines TRBV12-3 or TRBV12-4 with TRBJ1-1; D gene uncertain. Trimming took off 6 bases at V and 2 bases at J, with 7 bases between the two ends. There are 12 residues in the CDR3. This CDR3 is CASSYINTEAFF. DNA for the CDR3: TGTGCCAGCAGCTACATAAACACTGAAGCTTTCTTT.

This clonotype was detected a few times. As DNA, the CDR3 is TGTGCCAGCATAGGAGGGGATAATGAGCAGTTCTTC. It specifies CASIGGDNEQFF. The chain links TRBV2 to TRBJ2-1, with a tentative D call TRBD2 (6 bases). The CDR3 length is 12 residues. Germline values: CDR1 SNHLY, CDR2 FYNNEI. Deletions cut 7 bases from V and 7 bases from J, with 11 bases between.

This clonotype has a count of ten or more. The rearrangement links TRBV6-2 or TRBV6-3 to TRBJ2-5; D unclear. The length of the CDR3 is 12 residues. V was trimmed by 8 bases and J by 1 base, leaving 8 bases between them. The germline V gene encodes CDR1 MNHEY and CDR2 SVGEGT. The CDR3 region has the DNA TGTGCCAGCGAAGACGGCCAAGAGACCCAGTACTTC. This translates into CASEDGQETQYF.

This clonotype has at least ten counts. This chain joins TRBV2 and TRBJ2-5, with D tentatively TRBD1 or TRBD2 (5 bases each). Germline CDR1 SNHLY, CDR2 FYNNEI. The CDR3 extends over 16 amino acids. V was pared by 9 bases and J by 0 bases, with 20 bases between. CDR3 protein: CASRPIGAHDQETQYF. The CDR3 DNA is TGTGCCAGTCGCCCAATCGGGGCACATGACCAAGAGACCCAGTACTTC.

This clonotype has at least ten counts. V gene TRBV7-8 combines with J gene TRBJ2-1, with D possibly being TRBD2 (8 bases). The CDR3 is made up of 21 amino acids. CDR1 and CDR2 from the germline V gene are SGHVS and FQNEAQ. V was clipped by 4 bases and J by 2 bases, with 30 bases between them. The DNA of the CDR3 is TGTGCCAGCAGCTCCTCCCCAGGGGGTCCTAATCCGGGGGGGACCTACAATGAGCAGTTCTTC. Residues: CASSSSPGGPNPGGTYNEQFF.

The sample holds many counts of this clonotype. This chain uses TRBV7-8 with TRBJ2-1, with 7 bases fitting TRBD2. Germline CDR1 reads SGHVS; CDR2 reads FQNEAQ. Losses at the gene ends were 2 bases for V and 10 bases for J; bases not matched to a gene: 11. The CDR3 covers 15 residues. CDR3 nucleotide sequence: TGTGCCAGCAGCTTAACTGGCATACGGGAGGACGAGCAGTTCTTC. As protein: CASSLTGIREDEQFF.

This sequence joins TRBV20-1 and TRBJ2-5, with TRBD1 matching 7 bases. The CDR3 loop spans 14 amino acids. Per germline, CDR1 DFQATT and CDR2 SNEGSKA (reference sequence). V trimming: 1 base; J trimming: 2 bases; junction bases outside the gene matches: 4. CDR3 loop: CSARARDSQETQYF. The CDR3 nucleotides read TGCAGTGCTAGAGCAAGGGACAGTCAAGAGACCCAGTACTTC.

This clonotype has just a few counts. The chain links TRBV10-1 to TRBJ1-1; 8 bases match TRBD1. From germline, CDR1 is WNHNN and CDR2 SYGVQD (reference sequence). The length of the CDR3 is 14 residues. Losses at the gene ends were 2 bases for V and 11 bases for J; bases not matched to a gene: 10. As DNA, the CDR3 is TGCGCCAGCAGTGAGGACAGGGGAGTTGGCCGGGCTTTCTTT. Encoded protein: CASSEDRGVGRAFF.

Details on this clonotype: A junction boundary mismatches the germline segment, possibly from a read error. The rearrangement uses TRBV7-3 and TRBJ2-2; TRBD2 matches at 14 bases. Germline V CDR1 and CDR2: SGHTA, FQGTGA. This CDR3 region has 19 residues. The CDR3 DNA is TGTGCCAACAGCGCCGTAGGACTAGCGGGGGGCCAGAACACCGGGGAGCTGTTTTTT. Translation gives CANSAVGLAGGQNTGELFF. The entire variable domain, with the rest obtained from reference TRBV7-3 and TRBJ2-2, is as follows: GAGVSQTPSNKVTEKGKYVELRCDPISGHTALYWYRQSLGQGPEFLIYFQGTGAADDSGLPNDRFFAVRPEGSVSTLKIQRTERGDSAVYLCANSAVGLAGGQNTGELFFGEGSRLTVL.

Concerning this clonotype itself: A much larger clone lies one base from this, so it may be a read error. V gene TRBV4-1 combines with J gene TRBJ1-1; D might be TRBD1 (6 bases). Germline V lookup: CDR1 MGHRA, CDR2 YSYEKL. V lost 1 base and J lost 3, with 12 bases in between. The CDR3 length is 15 residues. The CDR3: CASSQVGGTDTEAFF. CDR3 sequence (DNA): TGCGCCAGCAGCCAAGTGGGGGGCACAGACACTGAAGCTTTCTTT.

This clonotype turned up a few times. This rearrangement joins TRBV2 to TRBJ2-7; 8 positions match TRBD2. Trimming at V came to 8 bases and at J to 2 bases, leaving 5 bases not matched to a gene. The CDR3 sequence is 13 residues long. CDR1 and CDR2 (germline): SNHLY, FYNNEI. Here the CDR3 DNA reads TGTGCCAGCCAAACGGGAGGGGCCTACGAGCAGTACTTC. Its translation: CASQTGGAYEQYF.

The V and J genes are TRBV10-3 and TRBJ1-2, with a weak D call TRBD1 (5 bases). Trimming pared 8 bases from V and 1 base from J, leaving 11 bases between. Germline V gene lookup returns CDR1 ENHRY and CDR2 SYGVKD. This CDR3 has 13 residues. The CDR3 nucleotides are TGTGCCATCGGGACGGGGAATAACTATGGCTACACCTTC. Its protein is CAIGTGNNYGYTF.

In this sample, this clonotype turned up many times. The chain employs TRBV11-3 and TRBJ2-2; tentative D call: TRBD2 (6 bases). V lost 7 bases and J lost 2, with 14 bases in between. Germline V gene lookup returns CDR1 SGHNT and CDR2 YENEEA. The CDR3 has 15 amino acids. CDR3 bases: TGTGCCAGCACTCCGGGACTCACAAACACCGGGGAGCTGTTTTTT. It encodes CASTPGLTNTGELFF.

This clonotype occurred many times. The chain combines TRBV7-9 with TRBJ1-3; D gene uncertain. Germline-derived CDR1 and CDR2 are SEHNR and FQNEAQ (reference sequence). This CDR3 is 15 amino acids long. Deletions cut 5 bases from V and 4 bases from J, with 15 bases between. CDR3 nucleotides: TGTGCCAGCAGCCAGGACCCTCGGAGAGGAAACACCATATATTTT. The encoded protein is CASSQDPRRGNTIYF.

V is TRBV7-9 and J is TRBJ1-2; 10 bases match TRBD1. Unmatched junction bases numbered 16, after V lost 5 bases and J lost 4 bases. CDR1 is SEHNR and CDR2 is FQNEAQ in the germline V gene (reference sequence). This CDR3 is built from 18 residues. The DNA for the CDR3 is TGTGCCAGCAGCCTACCGGGACAGGGGTCGAGTCCTCGCTATGGCTACACCTTC. It is translated as CASSLPGQGSSPRYGYTF. The full variable domain, with the rest looked up from reference TRBV7-9 and TRBJ1-2, is DTGVSQNPRHKITKRGQNVTFRCDPISEHNRLYWYRQTLGQGPEFLTYFQNEAQLEKSRLLSDRFSAERPKGSFSTLEIQRTEQGDSAMYLCASSLPGQGSSPRYGYTFGSGTRLTVV.

This clonotype was observed many times. The rearrangement links TRBV7-9 to TRBJ2-1; D is possibly TRBD2 (5 bases). The germline V gene encodes CDR1 SEHNR and CDR2 FQNEAQ (reference sequence). Trimming cost V 5 bases and J 8 bases, with 13 bases left between them. CDR3 length: 13 residues. The CDR3 reads CASSLLLAHEQFF. As DNA, the CDR3 is TGTGCCAGCAGCCTCTTGCTAGCCCATGAGCAGTTCTTC.

The genes are TRBV24-1 and TRBJ2-5; 8 positions agree with TRBD1. CDR1 and CDR2 from the germline V gene are KGHDR and SFDVKD. The CDR3 loop spans 13 amino acids. The J segment lost 1 base and the V segment lost 9 bases, leaving 3 bases of the junction unmatched. CDR3 in DNA: TGTGCCACCCAAACAGGGGGCCAAGAGACCCAGTACTTC. As protein: CATQTGGQETQYF.

At least ten counts were recorded for this clonotype. The CDR3 nucleotides read TGTGCCAGCAGCCTTACAACCGGGACAGGGGGCGGCACTGAAGCTTTCTTT. Its protein is CASSLTTGTGGGTEAFF. The rearrangement links TRBV7-6 to TRBJ1-1; TRBD1 matches at 12 bases. Germline CDR1 and CDR2: SGHVS and FNYEAQ. V dropped 5 bases and J dropped 4; count of bases not matched to a gene: 11. The CDR3 sequence is 17 residues long.

This clonotype was recorded many times. The V gene is TRBV6-2 or TRBV6-3, the J gene TRBJ2-3; 9 nucleotides line up with TRBD1. Germline V gene data show CDR1 as MNHEY and CDR2 as SVGEGT. V was clipped by 5 bases and J by 4 bases; unmatched bases: 7. This CDR3 has 15 residues. The CDR3 sequence is CASSQRDRVADTQYF. The CDR3 nucleotides read TGTGCCAGCAGTCAACGGGACAGGGTCGCAGATACGCAGTATTTT.

For the CDR3, the DNA is TGTGCCAGCAGCTTGGGGACTAGCGAGCAGTACGTC. Protein: CASSLGTSEQYV. J is TRBJ2-7 and V is TRBV7-9; 8 bases fit TRBD2. Germline V gives CDR1 SEHNR, CDR2 FQNEAQ (reference sequence). The CDR3 extends over 12 amino acids. J lost 6 bases, V lost 3 bases, and 1 base had no gene match.

This clonotype was picked up many times. This CDR3 reads CASGGTQYF. The CDR3 DNA follows: TGTGCCAGCGGGGGGACCCAGTACTTC. The chain uses TRBV6-1 and TRBJ2-5, with D perhaps matching TRBD1 or TRBD2 (5 bases each). CDR3 size: 9 residues. V was shortened by 8 bases and J by 7 bases, with 5 bases between the two germline ends. CDR1 MNHNS and CDR2 SASEGT come from the germline V gene.